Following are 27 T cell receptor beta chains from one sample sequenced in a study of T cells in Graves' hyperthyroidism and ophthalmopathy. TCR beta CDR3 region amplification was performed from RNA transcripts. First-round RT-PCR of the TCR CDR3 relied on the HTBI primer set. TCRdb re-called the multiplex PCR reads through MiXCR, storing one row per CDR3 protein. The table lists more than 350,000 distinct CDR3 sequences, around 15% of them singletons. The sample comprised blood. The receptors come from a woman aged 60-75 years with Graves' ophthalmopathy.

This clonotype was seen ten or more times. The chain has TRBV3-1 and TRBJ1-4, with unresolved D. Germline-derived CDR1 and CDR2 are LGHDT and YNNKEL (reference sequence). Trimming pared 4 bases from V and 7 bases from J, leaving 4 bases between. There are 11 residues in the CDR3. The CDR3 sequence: CASSRSEKLFF. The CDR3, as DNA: TGTGCCAGCAGCCGGAGTGAAAAACTGTTTTTT.

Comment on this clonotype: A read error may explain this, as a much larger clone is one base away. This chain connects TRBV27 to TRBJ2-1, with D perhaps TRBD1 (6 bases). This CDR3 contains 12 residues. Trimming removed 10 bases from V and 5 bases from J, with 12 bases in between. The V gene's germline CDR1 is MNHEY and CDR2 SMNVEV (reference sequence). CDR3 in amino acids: CANRDTHNEQFF. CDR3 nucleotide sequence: TGTGCCAACCGGGACACCCACAATGAGCAGTTCTTC.

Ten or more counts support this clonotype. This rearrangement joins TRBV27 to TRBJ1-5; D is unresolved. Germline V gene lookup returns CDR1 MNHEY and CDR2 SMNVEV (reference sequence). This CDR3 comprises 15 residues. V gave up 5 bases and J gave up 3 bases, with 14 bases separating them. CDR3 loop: CASSPSTVPNQPQHF. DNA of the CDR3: TGTGCCAGCAGTCCCTCGACTGTGCCCAATCAGCCCCAGCATTTT.

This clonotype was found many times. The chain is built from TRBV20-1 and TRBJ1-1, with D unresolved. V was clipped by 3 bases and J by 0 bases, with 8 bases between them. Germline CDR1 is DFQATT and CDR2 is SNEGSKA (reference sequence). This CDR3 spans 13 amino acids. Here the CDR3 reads CSASRGLNTEAFF. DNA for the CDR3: TGCAGTGCTAGTAGAGGTCTGAACACTGAAGCTTTCTTT.

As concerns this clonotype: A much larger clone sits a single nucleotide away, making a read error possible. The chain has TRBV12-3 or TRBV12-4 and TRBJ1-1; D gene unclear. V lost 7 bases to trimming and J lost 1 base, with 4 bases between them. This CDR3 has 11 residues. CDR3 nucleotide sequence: TGTGCCAGCACCCAGAACACTGAAGCTTTCTTT. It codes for CASTQNTEAFF.

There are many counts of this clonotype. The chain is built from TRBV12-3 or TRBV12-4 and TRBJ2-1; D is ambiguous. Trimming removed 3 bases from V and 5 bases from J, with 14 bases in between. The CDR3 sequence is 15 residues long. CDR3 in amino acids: CASSFTGSLDNEQFF. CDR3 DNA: TGTGCCAGCAGTTTTACTGGGTCATTGGACAATGAGCAGTTCTTC.

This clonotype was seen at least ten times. Here the CDR3 reads CSAREAETVLAKNIQYF. The CDR3 nucleotides are TGCAGTGCTAGAGAAGCCGAGACAGTACTAGCCAAAAACATTCAGTACTTC. This chain links TRBV20-1 with TRBJ2-4, with D perhaps TRBD1 (5 bases). CDR3 size: 17 residues. The germline gives CDR1 DFQATT, CDR2 SNEGSKA (reference sequence). Trimming shortened V by 0 bases and J by 0 bases, and 15 bases separated the two germline ends.

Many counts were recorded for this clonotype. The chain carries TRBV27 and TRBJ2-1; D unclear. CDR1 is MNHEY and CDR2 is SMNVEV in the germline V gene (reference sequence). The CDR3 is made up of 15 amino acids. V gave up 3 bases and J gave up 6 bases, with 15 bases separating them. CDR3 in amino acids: CASSFMGGDGNEQFF. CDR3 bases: TGTGCCAGCAGTTTTATGGGCGGAGACGGCAATGAGCAGTTCTTC.

The CDR3 loop reads CATSGRFADTQYF. CDR3 nucleotide sequence: TGTGCCACAAGCGGGAGATTCGCAGATACGCAGTATTTT. This chain uses TRBV19 with TRBJ2-3, with 8 positions matching TRBD2. V shed 10 bases and J 4 bases; nucleotides not matched to a gene: 7. This CDR3 region has 13 residues. Germline V lookup: CDR1 LNHDA, CDR2 SQIVND (reference sequence).

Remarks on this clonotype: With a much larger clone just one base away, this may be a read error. CDR3 protein: CASSLYQEEEKLSF. The CDR3, as DNA: TGTGCCAGCAGTTTGTACCAGGAAGAAGAAAAACTGTCTTTT. This chain uses TRBV28 with TRBJ1-4; the D is unclear. CDR1 and CDR2 from the germline V gene are MDHEN and SYDVKM. This CDR3 is built from 14 residues.

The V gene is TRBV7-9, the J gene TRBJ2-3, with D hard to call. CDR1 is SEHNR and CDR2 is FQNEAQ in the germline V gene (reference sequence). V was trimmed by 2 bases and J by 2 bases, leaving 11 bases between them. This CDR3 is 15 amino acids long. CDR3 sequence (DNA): TGTGCCAGCAGCTTATCACCCTTAACCACAGATACGCAGTATTTT. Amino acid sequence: CASSLSPLTTDTQYF.

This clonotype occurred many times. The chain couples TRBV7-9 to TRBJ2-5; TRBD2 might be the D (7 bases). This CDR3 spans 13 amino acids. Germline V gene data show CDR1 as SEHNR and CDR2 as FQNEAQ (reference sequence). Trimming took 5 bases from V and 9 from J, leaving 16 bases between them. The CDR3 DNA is TGTGCCAGCAGCCCGGGGGGCCCCAGGGCCCAGTACTTC. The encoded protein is CASSPGGPRAQYF.

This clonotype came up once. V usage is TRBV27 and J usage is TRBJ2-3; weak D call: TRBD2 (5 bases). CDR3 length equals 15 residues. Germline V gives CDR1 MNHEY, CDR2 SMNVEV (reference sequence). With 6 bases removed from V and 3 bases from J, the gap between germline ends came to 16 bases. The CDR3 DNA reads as TGTGCCAGCAGCCGCGGGTGGGGAAGTACAGATACGCAGTATTTT. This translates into CASSRGWGSTDTQYF.

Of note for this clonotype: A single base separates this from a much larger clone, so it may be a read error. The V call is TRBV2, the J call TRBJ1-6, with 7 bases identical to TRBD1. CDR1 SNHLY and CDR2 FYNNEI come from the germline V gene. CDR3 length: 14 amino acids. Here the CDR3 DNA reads TGTGCCGGCAGTATGACAGGGAGTCCTTCACCCCTCCACTTT. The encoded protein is CAGSMTGSPSPLHF. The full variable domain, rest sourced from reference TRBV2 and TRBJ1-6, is EPEVTQTPSHQVTQMGQEVILRCVPISNHLYFYWYRQILGQKVEFLVSFYNNEISEKSEIFDDQFSVERPDGSNFTLKIRSTKLEDSAMYFCAGSMTGSPSPLHFGNGTRLTVT.

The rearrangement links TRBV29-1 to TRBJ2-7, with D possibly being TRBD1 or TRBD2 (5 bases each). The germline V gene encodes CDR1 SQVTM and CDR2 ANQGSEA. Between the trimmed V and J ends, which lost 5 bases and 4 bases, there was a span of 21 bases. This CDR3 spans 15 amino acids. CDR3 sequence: CSVQNPTGTVYEQYF. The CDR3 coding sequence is TGCAGCGTTCAAAACCCCACCGGGACGGTGTACGAGCAGTACTTC.

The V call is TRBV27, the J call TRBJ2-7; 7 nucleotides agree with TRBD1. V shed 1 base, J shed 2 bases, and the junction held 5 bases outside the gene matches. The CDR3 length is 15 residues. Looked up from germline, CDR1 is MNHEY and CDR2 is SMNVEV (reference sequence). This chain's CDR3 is CASSLLGQPPYEQYF. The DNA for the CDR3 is TGTGCCAGCAGTTTATTGGGACAGCCGCCCTACGAGCAGTACTTC.

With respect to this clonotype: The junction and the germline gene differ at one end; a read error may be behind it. The CDR3 nucleotides read TGTGCCAGCAGCAACACCATGCGGGGCTCTGGGGCCAGCGTCCTGACTTTC. Its protein is CASSNTMRGSGASVLTF. The chain is built from TRBV4-1 and TRBJ2-6; tentatively, D is TRBD2 (6 bases). This CDR3 is built from 17 residues. Germline loops: CDR1 MGHRA, CDR2 YSYEKL.

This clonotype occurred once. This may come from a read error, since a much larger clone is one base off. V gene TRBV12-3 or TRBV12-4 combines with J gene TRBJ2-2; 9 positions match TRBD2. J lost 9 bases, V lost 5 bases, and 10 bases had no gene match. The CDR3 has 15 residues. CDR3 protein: CASSRASGTEWELFF. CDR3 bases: TGTGCCAGCAGTAGGGCTAGCGGGACAGAGTGGGAGCTGTTTTTT.

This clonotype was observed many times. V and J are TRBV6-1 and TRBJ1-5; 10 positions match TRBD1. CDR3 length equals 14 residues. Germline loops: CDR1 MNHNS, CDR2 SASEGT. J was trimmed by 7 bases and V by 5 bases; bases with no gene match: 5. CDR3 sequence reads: CASSSDRGLQPQHF. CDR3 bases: TGTGCCAGCAGTTCGGACAGGGGGTTGCAGCCCCAGCATTTT.

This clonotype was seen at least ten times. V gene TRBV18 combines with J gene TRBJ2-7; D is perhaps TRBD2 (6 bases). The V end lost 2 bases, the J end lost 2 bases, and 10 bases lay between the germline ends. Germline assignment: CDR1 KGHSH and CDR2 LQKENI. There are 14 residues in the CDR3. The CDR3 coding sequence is TGTGCCAGCTCACCAGCGGGAAGCGCCTACGAGCAGTACTTC. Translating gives CASSPAGSAYEQYF.

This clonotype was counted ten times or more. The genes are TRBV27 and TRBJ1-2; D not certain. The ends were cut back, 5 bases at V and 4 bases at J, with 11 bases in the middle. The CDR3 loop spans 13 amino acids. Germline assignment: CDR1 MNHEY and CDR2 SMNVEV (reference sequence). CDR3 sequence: CASSLKVGYGYTF. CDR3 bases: TGTGCCAGCAGTCTGAAGGTCGGCTATGGCTACACCTTC.

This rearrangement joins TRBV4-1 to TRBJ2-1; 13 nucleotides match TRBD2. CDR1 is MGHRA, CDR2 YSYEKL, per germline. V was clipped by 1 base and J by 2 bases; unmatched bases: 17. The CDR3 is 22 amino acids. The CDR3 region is CASSQANTYGTSGTGPYNEQFF. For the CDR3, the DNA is TGCGCCAGCAGCCAAGCCAATACGTACGGGACTAGCGGGACCGGGCCCTACAATGAGCAGTTCTTC.

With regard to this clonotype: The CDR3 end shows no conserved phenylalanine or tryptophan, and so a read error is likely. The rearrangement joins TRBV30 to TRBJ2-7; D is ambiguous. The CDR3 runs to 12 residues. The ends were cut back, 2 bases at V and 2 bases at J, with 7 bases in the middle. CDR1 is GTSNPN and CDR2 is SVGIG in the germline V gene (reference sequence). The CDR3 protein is CAWSRPAYEQYL. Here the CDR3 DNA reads TGTGCCTGGAGTCGTCCGGCCTACGAGCAGTACCTC.

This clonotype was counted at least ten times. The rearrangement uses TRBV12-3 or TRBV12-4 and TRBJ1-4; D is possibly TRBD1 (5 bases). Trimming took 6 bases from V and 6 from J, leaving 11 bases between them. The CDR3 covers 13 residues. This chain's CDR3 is CASSLGGDEKLFF. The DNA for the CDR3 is TGTGCCAGCAGCCTTGGGGGAGATGAAAAACTGTTTTTT.

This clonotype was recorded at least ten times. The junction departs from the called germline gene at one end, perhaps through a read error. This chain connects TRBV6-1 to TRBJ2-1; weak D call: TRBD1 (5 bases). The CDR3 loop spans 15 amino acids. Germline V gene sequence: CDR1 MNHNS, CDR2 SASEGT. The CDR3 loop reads CASREGVQGYNEQFF. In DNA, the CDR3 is TGTGCCAGCAGGGAAGGCGTCCAGGGATACAATGAGCAGTTCTTC.

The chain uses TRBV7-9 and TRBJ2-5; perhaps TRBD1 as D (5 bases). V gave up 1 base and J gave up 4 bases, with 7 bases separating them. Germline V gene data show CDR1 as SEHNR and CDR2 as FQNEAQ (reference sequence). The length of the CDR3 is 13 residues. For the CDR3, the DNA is TGTGCCAGCAGCTTAGGACAGTTAGAGACCCAGTACTTC. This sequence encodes CASSLGQLETQYF.

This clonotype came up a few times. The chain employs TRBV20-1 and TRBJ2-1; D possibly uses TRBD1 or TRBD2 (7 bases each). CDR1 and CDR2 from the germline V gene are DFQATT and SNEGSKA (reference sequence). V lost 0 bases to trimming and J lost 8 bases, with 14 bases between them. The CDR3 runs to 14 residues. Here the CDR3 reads CSAREGRGRDEQFF. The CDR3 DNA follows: TGCAGTGCTAGAGAAGGGAGGGGGCGCGATGAGCAGTTCTTC.